A selection of T cell receptor beta chains follows, all from one sample in a study of CD8+CD57+ T cells in acquired aplastic anemia. TCRdb ran MiXCR on the reads and lists one entry per CDR3 protein. The sample yields under 350,000 distinct CDR3 sequences, 50% to 65% seen once. Sequenced input: sorted CD4+, CD8+, or CD8+CD57+ T cells (not recorded which) from PBMCs. These receptors originate from a human donor with aplastic anemia. Each CDR3 is given with its conserved first and last residue. The D gene is left open where the match is weak. Expanded clones get a size class; other rows say once, few or many, or leave the size out.

j_call | v_call | clone_size | d_call | cdr3_aa | cdr3_nt
TRBJ1-4 | TRBV6-2/TRBV6-3 | NA | NA | CASSYSEATNEKLFF | TGTGCCAGCAGTTACTCGGAGGCAACTAATGAAAAACTGTTTTTT
TRBJ2-5 | TRBV6-5 | many | TRBD1 | CASSLQGPQETQYF | TGTGCCAGCAGTTTACAGGGGCCCCAAGAGACCCAGTACTTC
TRBJ1-2 | TRBV12-3/TRBV12-4 | NA | NA | CASSRQINYGYTF | TGTGCCAGCAGCCGGCAGATCAACTATGGCTACACCTTC
TRBJ2-1 | TRBV2 | many | NA | CASSDVVYNEQFF | TGTGCCAGCAGTGATGTGGTTTACAATGAGCAGTTCTTC
TRBJ1-2 | TRBV5-1 | NA | TRBD1 | CASSVGTDSFNYGYTF | TGCGCCAGCAGCGTTGGGACAGATAGTTTTAACTATGGCTACACCTTC
TRBJ1-2 | TRBV2 | NA | NA | CASLLGGIQANYGYTF | TGTGCCAGCTTACTTGGGGGGATTCAAGCTAACTATGGCTACACCTTC
TRBJ1-2 | TRBV5-1 | NA | NA | CASSLAGDNRGYTF | TGCGCCAGCAGCTTGGCGGGGGACAACAGAGGCTACACCTTC
TRBJ2-7 | TRBV20-1 | once | NA | CSAKGRSYEQYF | TGCAGTGCTAAAGGGCGCTCCTACGAGCAGTACTTC
TRBJ1-1 | TRBV4-1 | NA | NA | CASSQVEGTEAFF | TGCGCCAGCAGCCAAGTAGAAGGGACTGAAGCTTTCTTT
TRBJ2-1 | TRBV7-2 | NA | NA | CASSLEAKKSQFF | TGTGCCAGCAGCTTAGAGGCAAAGAAGTCGCAGTTCTTC
TRBJ2-5 | TRBV7-3 | NA | TRBD2 | CASSLTGRGGRETQYF | TGTGCCAGCAGCTTAACTGGGCGGGGGGGCCGCGAGACCCAGTACTTC
TRBJ1-2 | TRBV19 | many | NA | CASSMGDTGKLAGYTF | TGTGCCAGTAGTATGGGGGATACAGGGAAGCTGGCTGGCTACACCTTC
TRBJ2-1 | TRBV29-1 | many | NA | CSVKGVVRYEQFF | TGCAGCGTTAAAGGGGTAGTGCGGTATGAGCAGTTCTTC
TRBJ2-3 | TRBV5-1 | many | NA | CASSPQPRGASTDTQYF | TGCGCCAGCAGCCCACAACCCCGAGGGGCGAGCACAGATACGCAGTATTTT
TRBJ2-1 | TRBV29-1 | few | NA | CSVERKGRDEQFF | TGCAGCGTTGAACGGAAGGGTAGGGATGAGCAGTTCTTC
TRBJ2-1 | TRBV2 | many | TRBD1 | CASSELGTVAQFF | TGTGCCAGCAGTGAATTGGGGACAGTCGCGCAGTTCTTC
TRBJ1-2 | TRBV5-1 | few | NA | CASSLGQGSTYTF | TGCGCCAGCAGCTTGGGGCAGGGAAGTACCTACACCTTC
TRBJ2-5 | TRBV9 | NA | TRBD2 | CASSVATGRGVGTQYF | TGTGCCAGCAGCGTAGCTACCGGGCGGGGGGTTGGGACCCAGTACTTC
TRBJ2-7 | TRBV2 | NA | NA | CASSGSYERYF | TGTGCCAGCAGTGGGTCCTACGAGCGGTACTTC
TRBJ2-1 | TRBV24-1 | NA | NA | CATSEHEHNEQFF | TGTGCCACCAGTGAACATGAGCACAATGAGCAGTTCTTC
TRBJ2-7 | TRBV2 | once | NA | CASRSIGSYEQYF | TGTGCCAGCAGGTCCATCGGGTCCTACGAGCAGTACTTC
TRBJ2-1 | TRBV27 | NA | NA | CASSAVLQGTTYNEQFF | TGTGCCAGCAGTGCTGTGCTACAGGGGACTACCTACAATGAGCAGTTCTTC